Only a few counts were recorded for the clone carrying this T cell receptor beta chain. TCRdb re-called the RT-PCR reads with MiXCR, one entry per CDR3 protein. The repertoire has hundreds of thousands of distinct CDR3 sequences, 14% of them found once; the top ten carry 3.6%. The sequenced sample was memory CD4+ T cells from blood. The TCR was taken from a female donor in good health, serving as a healthy control.

The DNA for the CDR3 is TGTGCCGACGGGACTAGCGCGGATACGCAGTATTTT. The encoded protein is CADGTSADTQYF. The gene calls are TRBV12-3 or TRBV12-4 and TRBJ2-3; 10 positions agree with TRBD2. V lost 11 bases to trimming and J lost 6 bases; unmatched junction nucleotides: 5. The CDR3 has 12 amino acids.